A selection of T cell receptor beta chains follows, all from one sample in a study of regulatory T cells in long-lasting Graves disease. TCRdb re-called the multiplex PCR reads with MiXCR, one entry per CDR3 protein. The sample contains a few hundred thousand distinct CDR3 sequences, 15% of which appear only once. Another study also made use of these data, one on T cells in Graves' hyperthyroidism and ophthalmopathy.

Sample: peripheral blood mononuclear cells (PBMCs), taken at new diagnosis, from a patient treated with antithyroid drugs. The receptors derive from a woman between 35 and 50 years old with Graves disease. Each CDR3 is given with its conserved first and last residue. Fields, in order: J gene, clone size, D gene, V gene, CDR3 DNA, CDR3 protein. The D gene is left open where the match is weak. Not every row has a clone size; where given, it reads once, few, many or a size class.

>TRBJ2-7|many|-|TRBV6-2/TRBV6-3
TGTGCCAGCAGTCGCGCACTCGGGATATTCAGCCCCTACGAGCAGTACTTC
CASSRALGIFSPYEQYF
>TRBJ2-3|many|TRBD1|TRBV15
TGTGCCACCAGCAGAGAAGGACAGGGGCCAGATACGCAGTATTTT
CATSREGQGPDTQYF
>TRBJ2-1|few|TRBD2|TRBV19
TGTGCCAGTAGTAGAGGGACTATCTCCTACAATGAGCAGTTCTTC
CASSRGTISYNEQFF
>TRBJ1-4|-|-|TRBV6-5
TGTGCCAGCAGTTACTCGATGGGAGGTGAAAAACTGTTTTTT
CASSYSMGGEKLFF
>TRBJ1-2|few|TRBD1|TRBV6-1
TGTGCCAGCAGGACAGGGATTGATGGCTACACCTTC
CASRTGIDGYTF
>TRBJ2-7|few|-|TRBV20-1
TGCAGTGCTACCAAAAAGGATGGCGGGTCGGCCTACGAGCAGTACTTC
CSATKKDGGSAYEQYF
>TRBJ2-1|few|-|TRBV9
TGTGCCAGCAGTGCAACAGCGGATGAGCAGTTCTTC
CASSATADEQFF
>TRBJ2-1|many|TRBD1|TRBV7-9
TGTGCCAGCAGCCGGGACAGCTCCTACAATGAGCAGTTCTTC
CASSRDSSYNEQFF
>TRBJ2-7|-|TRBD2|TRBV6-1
TGTGCCAGCACAATTACGGGACTAGCGGGTCCGTACTACGAGCAGTACTTC
CASTITGLAGPYYEQYF
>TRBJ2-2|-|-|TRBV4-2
TGTGCCAGCACTAGCCACCCGAACACCGGGGAGCTGTTTTTT
CASTSHPNTGELFF
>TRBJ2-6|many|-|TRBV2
TGTGCCAGCAGTGATGTGGCAGCTGGGGCCAACGTCCTGACTTTC
CASSDVAAGANVLTF
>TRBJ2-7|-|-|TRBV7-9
TGTGCCAGCAGCAAAGAGGTGGCCTACGAGCAGTACTTC
CASSKEVAYEQYF
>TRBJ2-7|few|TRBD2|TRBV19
TGTGCCAGTAGCAAGAGGGGGGTGCTAGCGGGAGGCGAGCAGTACTTC
CASSKRGVLAGGEQYF
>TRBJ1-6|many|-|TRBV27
TGTGCCAGCAGTCCCAGCTCCTATAATTCACCCCTCCACTTT
CASSPSSYNSPLHF
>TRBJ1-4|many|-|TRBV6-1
TGTGCCACCCGACCAGGATTTACAGTCCTCGAGTTCGAAAAACTGTTTTTT
CATRPGFTVLEFEKLFF
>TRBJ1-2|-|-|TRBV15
TGTGCCACCAGCAGAGATCTCCCCTCTGGCTACACCTTC
CATSRDLPSGYTF
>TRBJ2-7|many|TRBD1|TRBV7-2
TGTGCCAGCAGCCCTCCGGGACAGGGTCTTGCTGAGCAATACTTC
CASSPPGQGLAEQYF
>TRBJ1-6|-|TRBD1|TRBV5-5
TGTGCCAGCAGCGTACGACAGGGGGCAGATAATTCACCCCTCCACTTT
CASSVRQGADNSPLHF
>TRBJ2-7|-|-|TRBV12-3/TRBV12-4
TGTGCCAGCAGTACGGAGGACGGGTATGAGCAGTACTTC
CASSTEDGYEQYF
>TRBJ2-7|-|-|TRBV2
TGTGCCAGCAGTGTTGAAGAAGGGGAGCAGTACTTC
CASSVEEGEQYF
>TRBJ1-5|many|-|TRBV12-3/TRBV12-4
TGTGCCAGCAGTTCCGAGGGTGCTCAGCCCCAGCATTTT
CASSSEGAQPQHF
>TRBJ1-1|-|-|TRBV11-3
TGTGCCAGCAGCTTAGCGGACAACAAATTTACTGAAGCTTTCTTT
CASSLADNKFTEAFF
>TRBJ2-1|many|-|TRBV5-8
TGTGCCAGCAGCTTCCATACCGGGACCAACAATGAGCAGTTCTTC
CASSFHTGTNNEQFF
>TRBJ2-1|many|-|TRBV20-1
TGCAGTGCTGCCGGGACTGACTACAATGAGCAGTTCTTC
CSAAGTDYNEQFF
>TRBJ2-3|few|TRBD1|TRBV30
TGTGCCTGGGGAAGACAGGGGGCGCGGGATACGCAGTATTTT
CAWGRQGARDTQYF
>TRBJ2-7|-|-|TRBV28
TGTGCCAGCAGTTCGGACATGACGAGCTCCTACGAGCAGTACTTC
CASSSDMTSSYEQYF
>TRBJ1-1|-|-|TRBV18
TGTGCCAGCTCACCAACTCTTACAGGAAACACTGAAGCTTTCTTT
CASSPTLTGNTEAFF
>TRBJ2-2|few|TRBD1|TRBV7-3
TGTGCCAGCAGCTCAGGTCCCGGGACAGGAATAGGGTCGGCCGGGGAGCTGTTTTTT
CASSSGPGTGIGSAGELFF
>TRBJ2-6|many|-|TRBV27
TGTGCCAGCAGTTTGGGAGGGGGCCTCCTTAGTACTCTGGCCAACGTCCTGACTTTC
CASSLGGGLLSTLANVLTF
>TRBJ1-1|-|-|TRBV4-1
TGCGCCAGCAGCCAGTTGGCGGCGGGATTGAACACTGAAGCTTTCTTT
CASSQLAAGLNTEAFF
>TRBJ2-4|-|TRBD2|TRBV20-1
TGCAGTGCTAGAGATTCGGAGACTAGCGATCTAGCCAAAAACATTCAGTACTTC
CSARDSETSDLAKNIQYF
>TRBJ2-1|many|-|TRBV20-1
TGCAGTGCTAGAGTGTTGGATGAGCAGTTCTTC
CSARVLDEQFF
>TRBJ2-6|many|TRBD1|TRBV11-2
TGTGCCAGCAGCTTCCTGACAGGGGGGGCTGGGGCCAACGTCCTGACTTTC
CASSFLTGGAGANVLTF
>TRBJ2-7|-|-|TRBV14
TGTGCCAGCAGCCAAGATTTTACTAGGAAGTCCTACGAGCAGTACTTC
CASSQDFTRKSYEQYF
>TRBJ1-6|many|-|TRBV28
TGTGCCAGCAGCAGGGTTGTAGGTTCACCCCTCCACTTT
CASSRVVGSPLHF
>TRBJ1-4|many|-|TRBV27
TGTGCCAGCAGCCCGACGGGGAGGTCAACTAATGAAAAACTGTTTTTT
CASSPTGRSTNEKLFF
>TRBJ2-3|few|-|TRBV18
TGTGCCAGCTCACCAGGAAACACCCGCACAGATACGCAGTATTTT
CASSPGNTRTDTQYF
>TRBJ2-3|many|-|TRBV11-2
TGTGCCAGCAGCTTAGTTCCGACTAGAGATACGCAGTATTTT
CASSLVPTRDTQYF
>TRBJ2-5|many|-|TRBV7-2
TGTGCCAGCAGCTTATTCATAGGTTTGGAGACCCAGTACTTC
CASSLFIGLETQYF
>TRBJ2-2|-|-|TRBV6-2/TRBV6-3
TGTGCCAGCAGTTACTCTGGTATACCTAACACCGGGGAGCTGTTTTTT
CASSYSGIPNTGELFF
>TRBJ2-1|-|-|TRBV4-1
TGCGCCAGCAGCCAGGAAAGGGGTAGCGGATACAATGAGCAGTTCTTC
CASSQERGSGYNEQFF
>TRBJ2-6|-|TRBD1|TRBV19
TGTGCCAGTACCGCGGGACAGGGCCCCAAGGGCTCTGGGGCCAACGTCCTGACTTTC
CASTAGQGPKGSGANVLTF
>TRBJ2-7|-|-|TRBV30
TGTGCCTGGAGTCCCAGCTCCTACGAGCAGTACTTC
CAWSPSSYEQYF
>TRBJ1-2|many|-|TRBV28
TGTGCCAGCAGTTTCAGGAGAGGCCTAGACTATGGCTACACCTTC
CASSFRRGLDYGYTF
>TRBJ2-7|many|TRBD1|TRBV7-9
TGTGCCAGCAGCTCTCCCCTGCGACAGGGTGAAATCCACGAGCAGTACTTC
CASSSPLRQGEIHEQYF
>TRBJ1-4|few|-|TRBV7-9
TGTGCCAGCAGCCCCAAGGGGTGGGGTGAAAAACTGTTTTTT
CASSPKGWGEKLFF
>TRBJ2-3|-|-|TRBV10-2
TGCGCCAGCAACTCAGGGGTAGATACGCAGTATTTT
CASNSGVDTQYF
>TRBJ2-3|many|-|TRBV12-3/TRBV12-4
TGTGCCAGCAGTTTAGCCATAGCAGATACGCAGTATTTT
CASSLAIADTQYF
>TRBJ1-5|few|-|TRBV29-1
TGCAGCGTTAAGGTTGGGACTAGCGGGCGCCCTAGCACAGATACGCAGCATTTT
CSVKVGTSGRPSTDTQHF
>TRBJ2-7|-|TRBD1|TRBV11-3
TGTGCCAGCAGCCAAGCGACGGGACAGGGGAAGCACGAGCAGTACTTC
CASSQATGQGKHEQYF
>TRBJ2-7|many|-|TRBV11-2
TGTGCCAGCAGCTTAGACATTTCGTACGAGCAGTACTTC
CASSLDISYEQYF
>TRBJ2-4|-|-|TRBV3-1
TGTGCCAGCAGCCAGGAACCGGGACCGTTAGCCAAAAACATTCAGTACTTC
CASSQEPGPLAKNIQYF